These 2 T cell receptor beta chains originate from one sample sequenced in a study of blood T cell repertoires in COVID-19. Profiling relied on immunoSEQ multiplex PCR, and the TCRdb table lists in-frame clones only, not all of them. In the table there are around 89,000 clones, around 88% of which are singletons. Source material: peripheral blood. These receptors were obtained from a man in his fifties or sixties with acute or convalescent COVID-19.

The V and J genes are TRBV3-1 (or the pseudogene TRBV3-2) and TRBJ1-2; TRBD1 matches 8 bases. The germline V gene encodes CDR1 LGHDT and CDR2 YNNKEL (reference sequence). J lost 3 bases, V lost 5 bases, and 2 bases had no gene match. This CDR3 region has 13 residues. CDR3 in DNA: TGTGCCAGCAGCAGGGGACAGGACTATGGCTACACCTTC. It is translated as CASSRGQDYGYTF.

The rearrangement links TRBV29-1 to TRBJ1-2, with D possibly matching TRBD1 (6 bases). The ends were cut back, 3 bases at V and 4 bases at J, with 18 bases in the middle. Germline assignment: CDR1 SQVTM and CDR2 ANQGSEA. The CDR3 loop spans 15 amino acids. The CDR3 coding sequence is TGCAGCGTTGAGGTTCAGGACAAAGGGGGCTATGGCTACACCTTC. It yields the protein CSVEVQDKGGYGYTF.